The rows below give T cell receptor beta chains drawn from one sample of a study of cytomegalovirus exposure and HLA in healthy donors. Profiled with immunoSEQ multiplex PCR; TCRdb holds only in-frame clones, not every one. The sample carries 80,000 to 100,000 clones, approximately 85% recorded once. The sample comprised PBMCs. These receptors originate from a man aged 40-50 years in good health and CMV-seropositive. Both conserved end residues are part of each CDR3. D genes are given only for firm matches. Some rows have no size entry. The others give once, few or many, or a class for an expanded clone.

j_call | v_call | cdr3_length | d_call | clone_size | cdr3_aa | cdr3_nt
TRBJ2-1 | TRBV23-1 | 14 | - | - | CASRGRRAYNEQFF | TGCGCCAGCAGGGGGCGGAGAGCCTACAATGAGCAGTTCTTC
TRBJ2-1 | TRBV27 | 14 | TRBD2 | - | CASSLGGGYNEQFF | TGTGCCAGCAGTTTAGGGGGGGGTTACAATGAGCAGTTCTTC
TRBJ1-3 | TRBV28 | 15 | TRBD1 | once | CASRWDSYSGNTIYF | TGTGCCAGCAGGTGGGACAGCTACTCTGGAAACACCATATATTTT
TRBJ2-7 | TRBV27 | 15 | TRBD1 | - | CASSFQGAPTYEQYF | TGTGCCAGCAGTTTTCAGGGGGCCCCAACTTACGAGCAGTACTTC
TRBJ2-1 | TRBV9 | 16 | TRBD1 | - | CASSALTGQGYNEQFF | TGTGCCAGCAGCGCCCTTACGGGACAGGGCTACAATGAGCAGTTCTTC
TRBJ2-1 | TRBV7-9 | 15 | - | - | CASSLVVGSYNEQFF | TGTGCCAGCAGCTTAGTAGTCGGGTCCTACAATGAGCAGTTCTTC
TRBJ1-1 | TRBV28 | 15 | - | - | CASSSFFTGNTEAFF | TGTGCCAGCAGTTCCTTCTTTACAGGGAACACTGAAGCTTTCTTT
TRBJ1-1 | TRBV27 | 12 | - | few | CASSFSGREAFF | TGTGCCAGCAGTTTTTCAGGGCGTGAAGCTTTCTTT
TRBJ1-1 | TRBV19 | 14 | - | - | CASSRTQGTTEAFF | TGTGCCAGTAGTCGTACTCAGGGTACCACTGAAGCTTTCTTT
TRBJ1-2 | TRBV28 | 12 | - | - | CASSSGQYGYTF | TGTGCCAGCAGTTCTGGACAGTACGGCTACACCTTC
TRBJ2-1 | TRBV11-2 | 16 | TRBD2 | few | CASSLALAGAGNEQFF | TGTGCCAGCAGCTTGGCCCTAGCGGGGGCTGGGAATGAGCAGTTCTTC
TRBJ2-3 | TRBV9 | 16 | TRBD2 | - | CASSVAPLADAYPQYF | TGTGCCAGCAGCGTAGCCCCACTAGCGGACGCCTATCCGCAGTATTTT
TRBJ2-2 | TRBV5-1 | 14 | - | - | CASSLVTATGELFF | TGCGCCAGCAGCTTGGTGACAGCCACCGGGGAGCTGTTTTTT
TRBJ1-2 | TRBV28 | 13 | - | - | CASSLIQDGGYTF | TGTGCCAGCAGTTTAATACAGGATGGAGGCTACACCTTC
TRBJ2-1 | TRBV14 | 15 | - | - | CASSQEPRGSYEQFF | TGTGCCAGCAGCCAAGAGCCCAGGGGCAGCTATGAGCAGTTCTTC
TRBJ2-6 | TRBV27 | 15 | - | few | CASSLGGIGANVLTF | TGTGCCAGCAGTCTCGGGGGTATTGGGGCCAACGTCCTGACTTTC
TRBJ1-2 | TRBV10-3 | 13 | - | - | CAITTTGNYGYTF | TGTGCCATCACTACGACTGGGAACTATGGCTACACCTTC
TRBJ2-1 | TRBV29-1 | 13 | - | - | CSVEALIRQEQFF | TGCAGCGTTGAAGCGTTAATTAGACAGGAGCAGTTCTTC
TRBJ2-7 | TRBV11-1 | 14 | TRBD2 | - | CASSLGVAGYEQYF | TGTGCCAGCAGCTTAGGGGTAGCGGGGTACGAGCAGTACTTC
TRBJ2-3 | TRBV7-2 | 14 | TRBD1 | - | CASSLVQGADTQYF | TGTGCCAGCAGCTTAGTGCAGGGGGCGGATACGCAGTATTTT
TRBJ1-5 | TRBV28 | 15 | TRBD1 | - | CASSFHRGSNQPQHF | TGTGCCAGCAGTTTCCACAGGGGCAGCAATCAGCCCCAGCATTTT
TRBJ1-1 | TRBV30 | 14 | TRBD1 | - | CAWAQGARVTEAFF | TGTGCCTGGGCCCAGGGGGCGCGTGTCACTGAAGCTTTCTTT
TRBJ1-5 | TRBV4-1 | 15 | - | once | CASSQEFWANQPQHF | TGCGCCAGCAGCCAAGAATTCTGGGCCAATCAGCCCCAGCATTTT
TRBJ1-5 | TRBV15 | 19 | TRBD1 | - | CATSRDFGQGARSNQPQHF | TGTGCCACCAGCAGAGACTTTGGACAGGGGGCGCGGAGCAATCAGCCCCAGCATTTT
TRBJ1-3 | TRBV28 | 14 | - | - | CASRDSLSGNTIYF | TGTGCCAGCAGAGACAGCCTCTCTGGAAACACCATATATTTT
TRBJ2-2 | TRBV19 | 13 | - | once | CASWTANTGELFF | TGTGCCAGTTGGACAGCTAACACCGGGGAGCTGTTTTTT
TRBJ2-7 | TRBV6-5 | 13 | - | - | CASGRDTSWEQYF | TGTGCCAGCGGCCGGGACACCTCTTGGGAGCAGTACTTC
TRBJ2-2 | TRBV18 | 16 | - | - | CASSPQPPSNTGELFF | TGTGCCAGCTCACCACAGCCACCTTCGAACACCGGGGAGCTGTTTTTT
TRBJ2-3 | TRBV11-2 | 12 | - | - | CASSLTEDTQYF | TGTGCCAGCAGCTTGACGGAGGATACGCAGTATTTT
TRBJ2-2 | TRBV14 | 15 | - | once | CASRPGGSNTGELFF | TGTGCCAGCAGACCGGGGGGCTCCAACACCGGGGAGCTGTTTTTT
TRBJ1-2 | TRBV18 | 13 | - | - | CASSPPGDSGYTF | TGTGCCAGCTCGCCGCCGGGGGATAGTGGCTACACCTTC
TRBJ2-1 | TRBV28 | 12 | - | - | CASSLTSGEQFF | TGTGCCAGCAGTTTGACTAGTGGTGAGCAGTTCTTC
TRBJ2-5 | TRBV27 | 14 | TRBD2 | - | CASSLIAGVETQYF | TGTGCCAGCAGTTTAATAGCGGGAGTGGAGACCCAGTACTTC
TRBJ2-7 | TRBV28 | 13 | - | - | CASSPGGRDEQYF | TGTGCCAGCAGTCCGGGGGGCAGGGACGAGCAGTACTTC
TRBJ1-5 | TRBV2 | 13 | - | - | CASRGQSNQPQHF | TGTGCCAGCAGAGGACAGTCCAATCAGCCCCAGCATTTT
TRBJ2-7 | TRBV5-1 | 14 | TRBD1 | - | CASSLAAGGYEQYF | TGCGCCAGCAGCTTGGCGGCAGGGGGCTACGAGCAGTACTTC
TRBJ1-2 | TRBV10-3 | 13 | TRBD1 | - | CAGGQGAREGYTF | TGTGCCGGGGGACAGGGGGCACGCGAGGGCTACACCTTC
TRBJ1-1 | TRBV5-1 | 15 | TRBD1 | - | CASRRQGFFVTEAFF | TGCGCCAGCCGACGACAGGGGTTCTTCGTGACTGAAGCTTTCTTT
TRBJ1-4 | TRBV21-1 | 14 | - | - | CASSPRQGGEKLFF | TGTGCCAGCAGCCCCCGACAGGGAGGTGAAAAACTGTTTTTT
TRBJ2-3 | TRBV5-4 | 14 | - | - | CASSLTGTRNTQYF | TGTGCCAGCAGCTTGACAGGGACAAGAAATACGCAGTATTTT
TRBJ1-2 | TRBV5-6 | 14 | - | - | CASSVYRVGYGYTF | TGTGCCAGCAGCGTCTACAGGGTTGGCTATGGCTACACCTTC
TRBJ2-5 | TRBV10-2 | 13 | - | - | CASNGGAAETQYF | TGCGCCAGCAACGGAGGGGCTGCAGAGACCCAGTACTTC
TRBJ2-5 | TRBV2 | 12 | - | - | CASTQGTETQYF | TGTGCCAGCACCCAGGGAACGGAGACCCAGTACTTC
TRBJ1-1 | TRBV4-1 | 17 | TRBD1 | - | CASSQGGQGIGNTEAFF | TGCGCCAGCAGCCAAGGAGGACAGGGGATTGGGAACACTGAAGCTTTCTTT
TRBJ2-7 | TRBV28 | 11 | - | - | CASSNNYEQYF | TGTGCCAGCAGTAACAATTACGAGCAGTACTTC
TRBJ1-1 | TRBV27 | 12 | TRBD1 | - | CASRDRGTEAFF | TGTGCCAGCCGGGACAGGGGCACTGAAGCTTTCTTT
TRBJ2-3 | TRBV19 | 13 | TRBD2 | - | CASSPSGLGIQYF | TGTGCCAGTAGTCCCTCGGGACTAGGGATACAGTATTTT
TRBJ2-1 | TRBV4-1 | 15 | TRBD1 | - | CASSLGTALGNEQFF | TGCGCCAGCAGCCTCGGGACAGCTCTGGGCAATGAGCAGTTCTTC
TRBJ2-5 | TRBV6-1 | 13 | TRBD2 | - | CASSATSVETQYF | TGTGCCAGCAGTGCGACTAGCGTAGAGACCCAGTACTTC
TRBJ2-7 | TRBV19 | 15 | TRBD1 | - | CASSIAGDSSYEQYF | TGTGCCAGTAGTATAGCCGGGGACAGCTCCTACGAGCAGTACTTC
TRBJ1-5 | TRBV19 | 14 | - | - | CASSIGRDDQPQHF | TGTGCCAGTAGTATAGGCAGGGATGATCAGCCCCAGCATTTT
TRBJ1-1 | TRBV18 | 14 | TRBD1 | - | CASSPIQGDTEAFF | TGTGCCAGCTCACCAATACAGGGGGACACTGAAGCTTTCTTT